This TCR beta chain was obtained from a study of shared clonotypes between healthy human individuals. Across the whole study: The people who gave samples were a couple of women and a few men aged 18 to 49.

Study results and limitations: Depth was large, yet rarefaction showed that sorted-subset sequencing was incomplete. Deeper or shallower sequencing was expected to change how clonotypes are shared among donors.

V was clipped by 5 bases and J by 4 bases, with 20 bases between them. The CDR3 loop spans 16 amino acids. The V gene's germline CDR1 is MNHEY and CDR2 SMNVEV (reference sequence). The method was immunoSEQ multiplex PCR; TCRdb's version includes in-frame clones alone and lacks a portion of them. Of about 960,000 clones in the sample, approximately 80% were seen once. Points on this clone: Its specificity is unknown.

The sequencing sample was made of memory CD4+ T cells sorted from blood. The subset is: CD45RA-negative fraction. This sequence was found in a man between 18 and 29 years old in good health. This chain connects TRBV27 to TRBJ2-5, with D possibly being TRBD1 (6 bases). The CDR3 coding sequence is TGTGCCAGCAGTCCCATGAAGTGGGGGCGAGGAGAGACCCAGTACTTC. Translating it yields CASSPMKWGRGETQYF.